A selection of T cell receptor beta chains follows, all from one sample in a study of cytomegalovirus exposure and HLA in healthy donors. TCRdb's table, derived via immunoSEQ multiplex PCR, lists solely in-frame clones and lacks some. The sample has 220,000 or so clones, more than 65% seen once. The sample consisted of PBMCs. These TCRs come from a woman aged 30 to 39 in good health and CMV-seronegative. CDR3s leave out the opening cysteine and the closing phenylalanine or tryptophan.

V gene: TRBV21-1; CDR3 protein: ASSKGADRGLSGNTIY
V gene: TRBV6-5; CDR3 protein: ASTEGLVPQPQH
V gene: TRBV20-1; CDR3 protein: SASGETQY
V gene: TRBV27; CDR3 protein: ASSSLAGARTDTQY
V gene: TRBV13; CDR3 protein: ASSSQMRNEKLF
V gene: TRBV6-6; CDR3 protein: ASSYEGASSYEQY
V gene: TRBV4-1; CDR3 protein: ASSQEDRANQPQH
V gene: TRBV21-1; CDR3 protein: ASSNERDHYEQY
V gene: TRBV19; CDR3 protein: AGSPQTGTNTEAF
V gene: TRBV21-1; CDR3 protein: ASSNRDSETDTQY
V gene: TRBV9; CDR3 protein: ASSSRQGNTEAF